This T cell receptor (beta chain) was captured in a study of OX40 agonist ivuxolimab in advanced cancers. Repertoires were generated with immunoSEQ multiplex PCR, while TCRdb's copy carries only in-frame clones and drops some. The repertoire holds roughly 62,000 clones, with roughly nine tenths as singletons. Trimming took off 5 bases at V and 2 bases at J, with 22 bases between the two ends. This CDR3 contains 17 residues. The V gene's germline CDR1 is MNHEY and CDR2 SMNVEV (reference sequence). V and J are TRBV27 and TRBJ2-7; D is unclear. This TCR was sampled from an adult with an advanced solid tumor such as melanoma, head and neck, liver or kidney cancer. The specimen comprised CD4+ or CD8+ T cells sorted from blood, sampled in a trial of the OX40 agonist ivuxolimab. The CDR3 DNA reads TGTGCCAGCAGTCCAACCCCCGGGCCTCGATCCGCCTACGAGCAGTACTTC. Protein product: CASSPTPGPRSAYEQYF.